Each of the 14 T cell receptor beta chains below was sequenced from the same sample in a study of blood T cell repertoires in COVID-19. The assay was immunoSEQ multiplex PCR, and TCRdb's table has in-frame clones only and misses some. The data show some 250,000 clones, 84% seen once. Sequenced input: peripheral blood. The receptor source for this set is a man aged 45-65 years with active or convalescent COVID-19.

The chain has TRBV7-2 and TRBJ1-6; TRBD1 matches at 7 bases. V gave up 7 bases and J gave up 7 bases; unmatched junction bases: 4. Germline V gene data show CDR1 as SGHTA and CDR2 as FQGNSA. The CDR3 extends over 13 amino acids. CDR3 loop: CASKGQPNSPLHF. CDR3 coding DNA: TGTGCCAGCAAGGGACAGCCGAATTCACCCCTCCACTTT.

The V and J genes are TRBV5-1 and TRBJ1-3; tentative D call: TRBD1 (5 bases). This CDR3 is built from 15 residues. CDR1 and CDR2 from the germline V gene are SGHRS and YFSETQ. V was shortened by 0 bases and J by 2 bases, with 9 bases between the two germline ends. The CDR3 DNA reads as TGCGCCAGCAGCTTGGACACAGGTGCTGGAAACACCATATATTTT. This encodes CASSLDTGAGNTIYF.

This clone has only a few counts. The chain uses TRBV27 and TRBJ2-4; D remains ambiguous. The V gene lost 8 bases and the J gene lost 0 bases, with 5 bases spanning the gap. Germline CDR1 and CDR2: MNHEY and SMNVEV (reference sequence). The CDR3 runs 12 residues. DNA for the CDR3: TGTGCCAGCTTCCTAGCCAAAAACATTCAGTACTTC. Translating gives CASFLAKNIQYF.

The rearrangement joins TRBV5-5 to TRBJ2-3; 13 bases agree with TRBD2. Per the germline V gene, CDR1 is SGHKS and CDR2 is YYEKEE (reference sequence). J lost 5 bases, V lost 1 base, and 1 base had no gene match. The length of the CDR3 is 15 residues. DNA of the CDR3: TGTGCCAGCAGCTTGACTAGCGGGGGGGGAGATACGCAGTATTTT. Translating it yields CASSLTSGGGDTQYF.

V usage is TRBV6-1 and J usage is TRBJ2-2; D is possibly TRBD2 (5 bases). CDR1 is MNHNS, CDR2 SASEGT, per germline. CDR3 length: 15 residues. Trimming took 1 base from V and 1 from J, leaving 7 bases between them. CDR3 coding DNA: TGTGCCAGCAGTGAAGGGACTCTGAACACCGGGGAGCTGTTTTTT. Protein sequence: CASSEGTLNTGELFF.

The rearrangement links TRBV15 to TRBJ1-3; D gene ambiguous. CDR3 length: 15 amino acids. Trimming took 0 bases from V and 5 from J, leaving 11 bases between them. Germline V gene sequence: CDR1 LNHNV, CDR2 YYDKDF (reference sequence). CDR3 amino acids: CATSRDMGGRNTIYF. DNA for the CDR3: TGTGCCACCAGCAGAGATATGGGAGGAAGAAACACCATATATTTT.

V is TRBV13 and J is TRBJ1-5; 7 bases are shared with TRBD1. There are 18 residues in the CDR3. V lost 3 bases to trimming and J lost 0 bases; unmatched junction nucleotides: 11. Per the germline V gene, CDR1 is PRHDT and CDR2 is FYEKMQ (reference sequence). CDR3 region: CASSLSRDRSNSNQPQHF. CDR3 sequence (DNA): TGTGCCAGCAGCTTGTCCCGGGACAGAAGTAATAGCAATCAGCCCCAGCATTTT.

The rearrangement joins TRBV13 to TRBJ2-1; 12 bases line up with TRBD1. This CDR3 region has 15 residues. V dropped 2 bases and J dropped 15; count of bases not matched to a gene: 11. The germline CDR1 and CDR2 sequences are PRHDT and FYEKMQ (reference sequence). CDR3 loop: CASSLLPRDRGHSFF. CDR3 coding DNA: TGTGCCAGCAGCTTACTTCCCCGGGACAGGGGGCATTCGTTCTTC.

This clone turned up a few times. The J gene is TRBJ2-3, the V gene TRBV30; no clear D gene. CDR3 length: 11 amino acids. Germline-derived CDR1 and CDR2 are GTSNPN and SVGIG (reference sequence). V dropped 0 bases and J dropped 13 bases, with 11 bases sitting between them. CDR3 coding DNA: TGTGCCTGGAGTGTATCAGAGGTCGAGTATTTT. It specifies CAWSVSEVEYF.

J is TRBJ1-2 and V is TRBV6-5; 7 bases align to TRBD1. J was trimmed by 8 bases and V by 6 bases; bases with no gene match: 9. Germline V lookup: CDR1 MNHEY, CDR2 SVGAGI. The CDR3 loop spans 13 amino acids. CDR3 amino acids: CASRDRSFLGYTF. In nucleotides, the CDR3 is TGTGCCAGCAGGGACAGGAGCTTTCTGGGCTACACCTTC.

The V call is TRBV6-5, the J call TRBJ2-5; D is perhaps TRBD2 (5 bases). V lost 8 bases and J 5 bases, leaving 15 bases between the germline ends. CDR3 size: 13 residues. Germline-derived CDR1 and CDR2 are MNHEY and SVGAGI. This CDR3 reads CASRRGIRETQYF. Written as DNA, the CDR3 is TGTGCCAGCCGTAGAGGGATTCGGGAGACCCAGTACTTC.

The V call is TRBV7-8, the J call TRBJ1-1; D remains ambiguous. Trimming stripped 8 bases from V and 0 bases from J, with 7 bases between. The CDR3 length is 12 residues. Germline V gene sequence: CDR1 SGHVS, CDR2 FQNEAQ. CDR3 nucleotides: TGTGCCAGCCTCCGGGTGAACACTGAAGCTTTCTTT. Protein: CASLRVNTEAFF.

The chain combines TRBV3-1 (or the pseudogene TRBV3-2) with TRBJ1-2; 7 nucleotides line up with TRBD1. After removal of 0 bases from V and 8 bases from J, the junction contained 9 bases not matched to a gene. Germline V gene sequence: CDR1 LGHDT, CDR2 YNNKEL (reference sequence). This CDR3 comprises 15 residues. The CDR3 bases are TGTGCCAGCAGCCAAGAGGGGACAGCTACCGTAGGCTACACCTTC. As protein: CASSQEGTATVGYTF.

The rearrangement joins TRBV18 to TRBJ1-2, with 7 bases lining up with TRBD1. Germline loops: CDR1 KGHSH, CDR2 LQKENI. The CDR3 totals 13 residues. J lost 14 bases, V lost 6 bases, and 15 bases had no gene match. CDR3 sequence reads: CASSQLETGSNTF. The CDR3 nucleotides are TGTGCCAGCTCTCAACTAGAGACAGGGTCAAATACCTTC.